A selection of T cell receptor beta chains follows, all from one sample in a study of beta chain features in type 1 diabetes. Only in-frame clones appear in the TCRdb table, and some are missing; sequencing was by immunoSEQ multiplex PCR. The sample contains hundreds of thousands of clones, roughly an eighth of which appear only once. The specimen sequenced was naive CD4+ T cells from blood. Receptor source: a man younger than 30 with type 1 diabetes. Each CDR3 is given with its conserved first and last residue.

len: 18; v_gene: TRBV6-1; CDR3aa: CASSAGQGAILYGTEAFF
len: 14; v_gene: TRBV2; CDR3aa: CASSLTSGGTTQYF
len: 13; v_gene: TRBV5-1; CDR3aa: CASSLRDLGEQYF
len: 14; v_gene: TRBV5-1; CDR3aa: CASSRTQSNQPQHF
len: 11; v_gene: TRBV21-1; CDR3aa: CASSRSGTQYF
len: 15; v_gene: TRBV7-2; CDR3aa: CASSKGVSGNQPQHF
len: 15; v_gene: TRBV15; CDR3aa: CATSAQGRGQTEAFF
len: 15; v_gene: TRBV19; CDR3aa: CASSMSSGGSYEQYF
len: 11; v_gene: TRBV15; CDR3aa: CATGAGQGAFF
len: 15; v_gene: TRBV2; CDR3aa: CASNILAITYNEQFF
len: 16; v_gene: TRBV4-1; CDR3aa: CASSQGSQQGYSPLHF
len: 14; v_gene: TRBV5-1; CDR3aa: CASSWGPQNQPQHF
len: 11; v_gene: TRBV2; CDR3aa: CASSYTGTQYF
len: 14; v_gene: TRBV29-1; CDR3aa: CSVSRGNSNQPQHF
len: 16; v_gene: TRBV6-6; CDR3aa: CASSTDDRGHHRAQYF
len: 15; v_gene: TRBV2; CDR3aa: CASRAGTEYGYGYTF
len: 14; v_gene: TRBV29-1; CDR3aa: CSATPGQGNNEQFF
len: 16; v_gene: TRBV30; CDR3aa: CAGGQTPYANTGELFF
len: 16; v_gene: TRBV4-1; CDR3aa: CASSQDTGGAYYGYTF
len: 15; v_gene: TRBV5-4; CDR3aa: CASSSPGQGDYGYTF
len: 13; v_gene: TRBV5-1; CDR3aa: CASSFDMNTEAFF
len: 14; v_gene: TRBV2; CDR3aa: CASSDWVLNTEAFF
len: 15; v_gene: TRBV15; CDR3aa: CATSRKGATNEKLFF
len: 15; v_gene: TRBV5-4; CDR3aa: CASSLADFSTDTQYF
len: 13; v_gene: TRBV29-1; CDR3aa: CSAVGQDSYEQYF
len: 16; v_gene: TRBV7-8; CDR3aa: CASSLDSGAAKNIQYF
len: 13; v_gene: TRBV28; CDR3aa: CASSFPEVGEQYF
len: 15; v_gene: TRBV30; CDR3aa: CAWSGQRSYNSPLHF
len: 16; v_gene: TRBV12-5; CDR3aa: CASGLARDTHPDTQYF
len: 14; v_gene: TRBV7-2; CDR3aa: CASSLGTVNYGYTF
len: 15; v_gene: TRBV6-5; CDR3aa: CASSWVGQGFNEQYF
len: 15; v_gene: TRBV5-4; CDR3aa: CASSLDRSMNTEAFF
len: 14; v_gene: TRBV10-3; CDR3aa: CAISGGGVDQPQHF
len: 15; v_gene: TRBV7-2; CDR3aa: CASSLYPGGDTEAFF
len: 15; v_gene: TRBV5-1; CDR3aa: CASSSGVSRQETQYF
len: 14; v_gene: TRBV18; CDR3aa: CASSPREGQETQYF
len: 16; v_gene: TRBV19; CDR3aa: CASSIEGQGVIYEQYF
len: 12; v_gene: TRBV10-3; CDR3aa: CAIKLPETEAFF
len: 15; v_gene: TRBV6-4; CDR3aa: CASSDSGTDDSFISF
len: 14; v_gene: TRBV10-3; CDR3aa: CATAAGKSNEKLFF
len: 14; v_gene: TRBV10-3; CDR3aa: CAISSGQGAGEQYF
len: 16; v_gene: TRBV7-6; CDR3aa: CASSLGQGGYSSPLHF
len: 12; v_gene: TRBV10-3; CDR3aa: CAISSQQETQYF
len: 16; v_gene: TRBV5-4; CDR3aa: CASSLAGTGVFGEQFF
len: 16; v_gene: TRBV28; CDR3aa: CASGTGKRNLGARQHF
len: 16; v_gene: TRBV14; CDR3aa: CASSQTDRLWTYEQYF
len: 12; v_gene: TRBV4-1; CDR3aa: CASSQENFGQYF
len: 16; v_gene: TRBV5-6; CDR3aa: CASSLTGPLRTDTQYF
len: 14; v_gene: TRBV25-1; CDR3aa: CASSETILSYEQYF